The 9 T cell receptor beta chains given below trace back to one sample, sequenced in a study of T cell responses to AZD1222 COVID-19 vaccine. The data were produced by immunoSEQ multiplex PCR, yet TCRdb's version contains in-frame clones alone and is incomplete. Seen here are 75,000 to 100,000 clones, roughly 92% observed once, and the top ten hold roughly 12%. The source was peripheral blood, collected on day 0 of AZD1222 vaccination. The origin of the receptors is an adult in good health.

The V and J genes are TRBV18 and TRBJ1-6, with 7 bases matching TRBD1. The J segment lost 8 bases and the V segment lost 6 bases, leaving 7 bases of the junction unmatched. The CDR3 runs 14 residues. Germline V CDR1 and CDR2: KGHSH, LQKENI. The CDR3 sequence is CASSLRQGDSPLHF. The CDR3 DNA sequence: TGTGCCAGCTCTCTACGACAGGGAGATTCACCCCTCCACTTT.

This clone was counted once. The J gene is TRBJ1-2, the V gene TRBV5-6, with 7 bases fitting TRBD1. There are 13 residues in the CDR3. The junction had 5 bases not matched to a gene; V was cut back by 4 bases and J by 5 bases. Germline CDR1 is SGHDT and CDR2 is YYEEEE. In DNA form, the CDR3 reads TGTGCCAGCAGCGCAACAGGGGCTTATGGCTACACCTTC. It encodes CASSATGAYGYTF.

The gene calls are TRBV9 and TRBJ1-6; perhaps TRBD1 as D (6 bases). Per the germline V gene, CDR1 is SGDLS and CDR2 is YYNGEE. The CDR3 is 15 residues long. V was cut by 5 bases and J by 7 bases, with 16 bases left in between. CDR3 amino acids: CASRGARKENSPLHF. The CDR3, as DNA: TGTGCCAGCAGGGGGGCTCGGAAAGAAAATTCACCCCTCCACTTT.

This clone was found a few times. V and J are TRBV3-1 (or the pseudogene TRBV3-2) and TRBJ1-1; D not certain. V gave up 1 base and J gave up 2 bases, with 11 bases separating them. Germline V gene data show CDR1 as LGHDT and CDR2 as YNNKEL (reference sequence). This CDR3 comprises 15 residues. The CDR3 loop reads CASSQVGVLNTEAFF. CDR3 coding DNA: TGTGCCAGCAGCCAAGTTGGCGTCCTCAACACTGAAGCTTTCTTT.

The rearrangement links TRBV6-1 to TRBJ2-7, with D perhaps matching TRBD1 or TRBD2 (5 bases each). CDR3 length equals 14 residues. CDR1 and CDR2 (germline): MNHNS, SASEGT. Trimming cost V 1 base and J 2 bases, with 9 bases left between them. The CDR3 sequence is CASSEVLGPYEQYF. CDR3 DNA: TGTGCCAGCAGTGAAGTTTTGGGACCCTACGAGCAGTACTTC.

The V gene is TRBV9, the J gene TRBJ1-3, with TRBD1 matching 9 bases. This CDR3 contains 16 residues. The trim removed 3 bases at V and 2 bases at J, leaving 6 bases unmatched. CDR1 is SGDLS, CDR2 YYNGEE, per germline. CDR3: CASSDRTGVPGNTIYF. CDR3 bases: TGTGCCAGCAGCGACCGGACAGGGGTACCTGGAAACACCATATATTTT. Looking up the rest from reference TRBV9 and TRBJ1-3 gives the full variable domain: DSGVTQTPKHLITATGQRVTLRCSPRSGDLSVYWYQQSLDQGLQFLIQYYNGEERAKGNILERFSAQQFPDLHSELNLSSLELGDSALYFCASSDRTGVPGNTIYFGEGSWLTVV.

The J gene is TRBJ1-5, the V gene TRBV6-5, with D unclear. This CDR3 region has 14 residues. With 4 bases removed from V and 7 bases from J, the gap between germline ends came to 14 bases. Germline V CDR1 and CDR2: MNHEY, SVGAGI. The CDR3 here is CASSLTPQQQPQHF. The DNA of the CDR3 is TGTGCCAGCAGTTTAACCCCTCAGCAACAGCCCCAGCATTTT.

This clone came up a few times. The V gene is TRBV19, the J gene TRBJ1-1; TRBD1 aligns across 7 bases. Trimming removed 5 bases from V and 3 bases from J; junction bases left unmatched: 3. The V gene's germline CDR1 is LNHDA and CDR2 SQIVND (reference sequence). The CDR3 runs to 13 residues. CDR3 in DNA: TGTGCCAGTAGTGATACAGGGGACACTGAAGCTTTCTTT. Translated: CASSDTGDTEAFF.

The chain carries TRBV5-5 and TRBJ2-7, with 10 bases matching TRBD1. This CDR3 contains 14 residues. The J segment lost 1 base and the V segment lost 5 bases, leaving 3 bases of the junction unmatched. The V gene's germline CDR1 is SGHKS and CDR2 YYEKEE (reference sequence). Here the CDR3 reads CASRPGQGSYEQYF. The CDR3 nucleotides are TGTGCCAGCAGACCGGGACAGGGGTCCTACGAGCAGTACTTC.